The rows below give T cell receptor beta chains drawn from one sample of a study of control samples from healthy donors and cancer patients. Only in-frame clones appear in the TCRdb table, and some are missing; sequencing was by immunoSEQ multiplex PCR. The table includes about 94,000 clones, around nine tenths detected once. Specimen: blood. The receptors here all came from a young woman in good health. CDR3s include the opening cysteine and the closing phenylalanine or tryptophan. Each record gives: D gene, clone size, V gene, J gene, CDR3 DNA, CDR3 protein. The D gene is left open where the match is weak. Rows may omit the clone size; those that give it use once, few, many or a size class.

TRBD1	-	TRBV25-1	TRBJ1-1	TGTGCCAGCAGTGAAATGACAGGGATGAACACTGAAGCTTTCTTT	CASSEMTGMNTEAFF
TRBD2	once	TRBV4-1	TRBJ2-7	TGCGCCAGCAGCCAAGTGCTAGCGGGGGGGACCTACGAGCAGTACTTC	CASSQVLAGGTYEQYF
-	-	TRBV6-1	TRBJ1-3	TGTGCCAGCAGTGAAGGGGGGGCGCGGAACACCATATATTTT	CASSEGGARNTIYF
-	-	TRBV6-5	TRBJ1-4	TGTGCCAGCAGTTACCGGGGACAAACTAATGAAAAACTGTTTTTT	CASSYRGQTNEKLFF
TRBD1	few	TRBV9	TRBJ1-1	TGTGCCAGCAGCCTCGGGACAGGGGCAAACACTGAAGCTTTCTTT	CASSLGTGANTEAFF
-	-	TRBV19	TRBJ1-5	TGTGCCAGTAGTATACAGGGCGACTATAGCAATCAGCCCCAGCATTTT	CASSIQGDYSNQPQHF
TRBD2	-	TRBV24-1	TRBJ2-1	TGTGCCACCAGTGCGGCTAGCGGGTCCAATGAGCAGTTCTTC	CATSAASGSNEQFF
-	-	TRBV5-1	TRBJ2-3	TGCGCCAGCAGCGCTGGACAGAGCACAGATACGCAGTATTTT	CASSAGQSTDTQYF
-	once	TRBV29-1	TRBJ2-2	TGCAGCGTGGACATGGGGGGACGCGGGGAGCTGTTTTTT	CSVDMGGRGELFF
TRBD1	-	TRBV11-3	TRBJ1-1	TGTGCCAGCAGCCCACGACAGGGCCCGAACACTGAAGCTTTCTTT	CASSPRQGPNTEAFF
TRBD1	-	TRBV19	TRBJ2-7	TGTGCCAGTTTTCACCGGGACAGGGGGGTGCGGGAGCAGTACTTC	CASFHRDRGVREQYF
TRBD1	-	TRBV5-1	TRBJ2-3	TGCGCCAGCAGCTGGGGGACAGGGAGCTTTGATACGCAGTATTTT	CASSWGTGSFDTQYF
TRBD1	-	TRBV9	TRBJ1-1	TGTGCCAGCAGCCCGACAGGGGGCGTCTCTGAAGCTTTCTTT	CASSPTGGVSEAFF
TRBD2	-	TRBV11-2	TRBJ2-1	TGTGCCAGCAGCTTAGGGCGGGGGGCCTACAATGAGCAGTTCTTC	CASSLGRGAYNEQFF
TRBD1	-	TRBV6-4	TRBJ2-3	TGTGCCAGCAGCGAACAGGGGGGTACGCAGTATTTT	CASSEQGGTQYF
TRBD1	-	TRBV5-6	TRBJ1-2	TGTGCCAGCAGCTTCCAACAGGGGGTAGTGGGCTATGGCTACACCTTC	CASSFQQGVVGYGYTF
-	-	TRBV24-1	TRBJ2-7	TGTGCCACCAGTGATTCCAGATCCCCGAACACCTACGAGCAGTACTTC	CATSDSRSPNTYEQYF
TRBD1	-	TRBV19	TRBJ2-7	TGTGCCAGTAGTCGATCCGGACAGGGGGCGCGAGAGCAGTACTTC	CASSRSGQGAREQYF
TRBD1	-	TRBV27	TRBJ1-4	TGTGCCAGCAGCATATACGCAGGGGGTCGTCTGAAAAAACTGTTTTTT	CASSIYAGGRLKKLFF
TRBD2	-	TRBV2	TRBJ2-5	TGTGCCAGCAGTAAAACTAGCGGGGGGGCCGGAGAGACCCAGTACTTC	CASSKTSGGAGETQYF
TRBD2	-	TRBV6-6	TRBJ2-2	TGTGCCAGCAGCTACCGCGGACTAGCGGGGGGGCCGGCCACCGGGGAGCTGTTTTTT	CASSYRGLAGGPATGELFF
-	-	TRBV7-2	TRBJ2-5	TGTGCCAGCAGCTTAGGGGCAGGGTTCGAGACCCAGTACTTC	CASSLGAGFETQYF
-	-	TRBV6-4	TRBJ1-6	TGTGCCAGCATAAGGGGGGCCCTTAAAAGAGGGACCTATAATTCACCCCTCCACTTT	CASIRGALKRGTYNSPLHF
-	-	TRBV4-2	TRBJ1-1	TGTGCCAGCAGCCAAGACAGGAACACTGAAGCTTTCTTT	CASSQDRNTEAFF
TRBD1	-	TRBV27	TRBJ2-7	TGTGCCAGCAAACCTGGACAGGGGGCTTATAGCTCCTACGAGCAGTACTTC	CASKPGQGAYSSYEQYF
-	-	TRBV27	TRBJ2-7	TGTGCCAGCAGCTATTTTCAGGGGAGTGAGCAGTACTTC	CASSYFQGSEQYF
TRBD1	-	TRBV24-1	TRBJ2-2	TGTGCCACCAGTGATACAGGGGGCGACGGGGAGCTGTTTTTT	CATSDTGGDGELFF
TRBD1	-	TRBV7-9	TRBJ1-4	TGTGCCAGCAGACCTACAGGGGCAACTAATGAAAAACTGTTTTTT	CASRPTGATNEKLFF
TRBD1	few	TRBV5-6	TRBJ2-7	TGTGCCAGCAGCTTGTGGGACAGGGATCTCTACGAGCAGTACTTC	CASSLWDRDLYEQYF
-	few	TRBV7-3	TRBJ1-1	TGTGCCAGCAGCTTAGAAGGGAACACTGAAGCTTTCTTT	CASSLEGNTEAFF
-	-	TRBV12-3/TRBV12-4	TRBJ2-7	TGTGCCAGCAGTTTCCTCGGTCTACACGAGCAGTACTTC	CASSFLGLHEQYF
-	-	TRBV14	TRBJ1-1	TGTGCCAGCAGCCAAGGACGGGGCCAGCGTCCTGAAGCTTTCTTT	CASSQGRGQRPEAFF
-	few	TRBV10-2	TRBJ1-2	TGCGCCAGCAATGCCGGACAGAACTATGGCTACACCTTC	CASNAGQNYGYTF
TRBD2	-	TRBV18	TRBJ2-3	TGTGCCAGCTCACCACGGTCCGGGGGGGATTACACAGATACGCAGTATTTT	CASSPRSGGDYTDTQYF
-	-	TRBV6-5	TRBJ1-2	TGTGCCAGCAGTAAGGGTTTGAACTATGGCTACACCTTC	CASSKGLNYGYTF
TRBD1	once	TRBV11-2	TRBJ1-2	TGTGCCAGCAGCTGGACCCGACAGGGAGAAAATGGCTACACCTTC	CASSWTRQGENGYTF
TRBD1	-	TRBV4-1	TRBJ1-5	TGCGCCAGCAGCCAAGACCGGACAGGGAGTCAGCCCCAGCATTTT	CASSQDRTGSQPQHF
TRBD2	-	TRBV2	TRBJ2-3	TGTGCCAGCAGTGAAGTAGCTAGCGGGGGGGCGGCGTATTTT	CASSEVASGGAAYF
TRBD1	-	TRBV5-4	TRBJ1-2	TGTGCCAGCAGCCCGACAGGGGACGACTATGGCTACACCTTC	CASSPTGDDYGYTF
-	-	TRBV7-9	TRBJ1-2	TGTGCCAGCAGCTCGGCGGGGAATAACTATGGCTACACCTTC	CASSSAGNNYGYTF
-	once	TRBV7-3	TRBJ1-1	TGTGCCAGCAGCTTAAGTCCAGAAATGAACACTGAAGCTTTCTTT	CASSLSPEMNTEAFF
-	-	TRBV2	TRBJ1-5	TGTGCCAGCAGTGAGCAGGGCAGTAGAAGCAATCAGCCCCAGCATTTT	CASSEQGSRSNQPQHF
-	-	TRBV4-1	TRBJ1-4	TGCGCCAGCAGCCAAATCAGGGGCCGGCAATCCCTTAATGAAAAACTGTTTTTT	CASSQIRGRQSLNEKLFF
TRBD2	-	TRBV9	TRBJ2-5	TGTGCCAGCAGCGTAGGAGGACAGCGGGGGGGGTCCGAGACCCAGTACTTC	CASSVGGQRGGSETQYF
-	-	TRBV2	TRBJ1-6	TGTGCCAGCAGTGCGTGCTATTCACCCCTCCACTTT	CASSACYSPLHF
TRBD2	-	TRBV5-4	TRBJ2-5	TGTGCCAGCAGCCCATCGAGCGGGGGACAAGAGACCCAGTACTTC	CASSPSSGGQETQYF
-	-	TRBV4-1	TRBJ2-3	TGCGCCAGCAGCCAAGATGGCAGTATCTTAGATACGCAGTATTTT	CASSQDGSILDTQYF
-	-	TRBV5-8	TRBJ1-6	TGTGCCAGCAGCTTGGAAGCGGTTGAGATTTCACCCCTCCACTTT	CASSLEAVEISPLHF
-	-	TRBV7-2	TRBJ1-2	TGTGCCAGCAGCTTAGAAGTCGGATTGCTGGGGATTTCAGATGGCTACACCTTC	CASSLEVGLLGISDGYTF
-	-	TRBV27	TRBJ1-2	TGTGCCAGCACCATTATCGGGACATCTGGCTACACCTTC	CASTIIGTSGYTF
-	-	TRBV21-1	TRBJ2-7	TGTGCCAGCAGCAGCCGGGCCCAAGAGCAGTACTTC	CASSSRAQEQYF
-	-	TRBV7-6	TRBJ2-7	TGTGCCAGCAGCTCTTACTCAGCAGGGTCCGACGAGCAGTACTTC	CASSSYSAGSDEQYF